This is a list of T cell receptor beta chains from one sample in a study of blood T cell repertoires in COVID-19. Libraries were prepared by immunoSEQ multiplex PCR; TCRdb keeps only in-frame clonotypes and omits some of them. The data contain about 220,000 clones, about four fifths of them singletons. Material for sequencing was PBMCs or T cells enriched from blood (not recorded which). These receptors were obtained from a woman between 40 and 55 years old with acute COVID-19. The CDR3 runs from the conserved cysteine through the conserved F or W. D genes are given only for firm matches. Only some rows state a clone size, as once, few, many or a class for expanded clones.

clone size: NA
D gene: NA
V gene: TRBV28
J gene: TRBJ2-3
CDR3 protein: CASSLSPPSETTQYF
CDR3 DNA: TGTGCCAGCAGTTTATCCCCGCCTAGCGAGACTACGCAGTATTTT

clone size: NA
D gene: NA
V gene: TRBV3-1/TRBV3-2
J gene: TRBJ1-2
CDR3 protein: CASSPYRVSDPNYGYTF
CDR3 DNA: TGTGCCAGCAGCCCGTACAGGGTTTCCGACCCAAACTATGGCTACACCTTC

clone size: few
D gene: TRBD1
V gene: TRBV7-8
J gene: TRBJ1-6
CDR3 protein: CASSPDRGNSPLHF
CDR3 DNA: TGTGCCAGCAGCCCCGACAGGGGAAATTCACCCCTCCACTTT

clone size: NA
D gene: NA
V gene: TRBV7-9
J gene: TRBJ1-1
CDR3 protein: CASSPPGGTEAFF
CDR3 DNA: TGTGCCAGCTCGCCTCCTGGAGGAACTGAAGCTTTCTTT

clone size: NA
D gene: TRBD1
V gene: TRBV11-2
J gene: TRBJ2-1
CDR3 protein: CASSPRQGTLGEQFF
CDR3 DNA: TGTGCCAGCAGCCCTCGACAGGGGACTCTTGGTGAGCAGTTCTTC

clone size: NA
D gene: TRBD2
V gene: TRBV24-1
J gene: TRBJ2-5
CDR3 protein: CATSDSSGGPKTQYF
CDR3 DNA: TGTGCCACCAGTGATTCGAGCGGGGGGCCGAAGACCCAGTACTTC

clone size: NA
D gene: TRBD1
V gene: TRBV25-1
J gene: TRBJ2-2
CDR3 protein: CASSEYLGTGGRTGELFF
CDR3 DNA: TGTGCCAGCAGTGAATATTTGGGGACAGGGGGTAGGACCGGGGAGCTGTTTTTT

clone size: once
D gene: NA
V gene: TRBV3-1/TRBV3-2
J gene: TRBJ1-2
CDR3 protein: CASSPDSGLNYGYTF
CDR3 DNA: TGTGCCAGCAGCCCGGACAGTGGGTTAAACTATGGCTACACCTTC

clone size: few
D gene: TRBD1
V gene: TRBV6-1
J gene: TRBJ1-5
CDR3 protein: CASSGGTAYSNQPQHF
CDR3 DNA: TGTGCCAGCAGTGGGGGGACAGCATATAGCAATCAGCCCCAGCATTTT

clone size: NA
D gene: NA
V gene: TRBV6-6
J gene: TRBJ2-7
CDR3 protein: CASSVTDGLREQYF
CDR3 DNA: TGTGCCAGCAGTGTGACAGATGGATTAAGGGAGCAGTACTTC

clone size: NA
D gene: NA
V gene: TRBV7-2
J gene: TRBJ2-3
CDR3 protein: CASSPWGPDTQYF
CDR3 DNA: TGTGCCAGCAGCCCATGGGGCCCAGATACGCAGTATTTT

clone size: NA
D gene: TRBD2
V gene: TRBV30
J gene: TRBJ2-1
CDR3 protein: CAWSPLAGGQNEQFF
CDR3 DNA: TGTGCCTGGAGTCCTCTAGCGGGAGGCCAAAATGAGCAGTTCTTC

clone size: NA
D gene: NA
V gene: TRBV5-1
J gene: TRBJ1-3
CDR3 protein: CASSFGSGTSSGNTIYF
CDR3 DNA: TGCGCCAGCAGCTTCGGTTCAGGCACGAGCTCTGGAAACACCATATATTTT

clone size: NA
D gene: TRBD1
V gene: TRBV28
J gene: TRBJ2-5
CDR3 protein: CASSSAGTGGETQYF
CDR3 DNA: TGTGCCAGCAGTTCGGCCGGGACAGGGGGTGAGACCCAGTACTTC

clone size: NA
D gene: NA
V gene: TRBV19
J gene: TRBJ1-2
CDR3 protein: CASNPGGAVGYTF
CDR3 DNA: TGTGCCAGTAACCCGGGTGGGGCGGTTGGCTACACCTTC

clone size: NA
D gene: TRBD1
V gene: TRBV3-1/TRBV3-2
J gene: TRBJ1-2
CDR3 protein: CASSRGTGSSYGYTF
CDR3 DNA: TGTGCCAGCAGCCGCGGGACAGGGAGTAGTTATGGCTACACCTTC

clone size: NA
D gene: TRBD1
V gene: TRBV28
J gene: TRBJ1-2
CDR3 protein: CASSPGTGAVYGYTF
CDR3 DNA: TGTGCCAGCAGTCCTGGGACAGGGGCCGTCTATGGCTACACCTTC

clone size: NA
D gene: NA
V gene: TRBV11-2
J gene: TRBJ1-5
CDR3 protein: CASSQHSNQPQHF
CDR3 DNA: TGTGCCAGCAGCCAACATAGCAATCAGCCCCAGCATTTT

clone size: NA
D gene: NA
V gene: TRBV5-5
J gene: TRBJ1-1
CDR3 protein: CASSFSVDTEAFF
CDR3 DNA: TGTGCCAGCAGCTTTTCGGTGGACACTGAAGCTTTCTTT

clone size: NA
D gene: TRBD1
V gene: TRBV24-1
J gene: TRBJ2-1
CDR3 protein: CATSDGTGGHNEQFF
CDR3 DNA: TGTGCCACCAGTGACGGGACAGGGGGCCACAATGAGCAGTTCTTC

clone size: few
D gene: TRBD2
V gene: TRBV5-6
J gene: TRBJ2-1
CDR3 protein: CASSSGRTSGGREQFF
CDR3 DNA: TGTGCCAGCAGCTCCGGACGGACTAGCGGGGGGAGGGAGCAGTTCTTC

clone size: NA
D gene: NA
V gene: TRBV3-1/TRBV3-2
J gene: TRBJ2-5
CDR3 protein: CASSRARDQETQYF
CDR3 DNA: TGTGCCAGCAGCCGGGCCAGGGACCAAGAGACCCAGTACTTC

clone size: NA
D gene: NA
V gene: TRBV29-1
J gene: TRBJ1-1
CDR3 protein: CSDSSAEAFF
CDR3 DNA: TGCAGCGACTCATCGGCTGAAGCTTTCTTT

clone size: NA
D gene: NA
V gene: TRBV30
J gene: TRBJ1-2
CDR3 protein: CAWSPPGRLYGYTF
CDR3 DNA: TGTGCCTGGAGCCCCCCAGGGCGGCTTTATGGCTACACCTTC

clone size: few
D gene: NA
V gene: TRBV12-2
J gene: TRBJ1-6
CDR3 protein: CASRRERGYRYSPLHF
CDR3 DNA: TGTGCAAGTCGCCGCGAAAGGGGGTATCGTTATTCACCCCTCCACTTT